The following is a TCR beta chain sequence with its context. The antigen is unknown. These data originate in a study of immune evolution from preneoplasia to lung adenocarcinoma. Study-level points and caveats: Highest clonality occurred in KRAS-mutant, not EGFR-mutant or double wild-type, nodules. Later-stage lesions appeared to have more T cells, more diversity, less clonality.

This table comes from immunoSEQ multiplex PCR, and its TCRdb copy is limited to in-frame clones, with some not included. In the table there are a few thousand clones, 76% of which are singletons. Germline CDR1 is MDHEN and CDR2 is SYDVKM. V was shortened by 4 bases and J by 3 bases, with 12 bases between the two germline ends. CDR3 size: 14 residues. Nucleic acids came from premalignant or tumor cells enriched by macro-dissection. Sequenced sample: FFPE lung adenocarcinoma in situ tissue. The chain employs TRBV28 and TRBJ1-1; unclear D gene. The sequence was collected from a person aged 55-80 years with lung adenocarcinoma. The CDR3 DNA is TGTGCCAGCAGTTCCCCCCGGGAGCACACTGAAGCTTTCTTT. Translation: CASSSPREHTEAFF.